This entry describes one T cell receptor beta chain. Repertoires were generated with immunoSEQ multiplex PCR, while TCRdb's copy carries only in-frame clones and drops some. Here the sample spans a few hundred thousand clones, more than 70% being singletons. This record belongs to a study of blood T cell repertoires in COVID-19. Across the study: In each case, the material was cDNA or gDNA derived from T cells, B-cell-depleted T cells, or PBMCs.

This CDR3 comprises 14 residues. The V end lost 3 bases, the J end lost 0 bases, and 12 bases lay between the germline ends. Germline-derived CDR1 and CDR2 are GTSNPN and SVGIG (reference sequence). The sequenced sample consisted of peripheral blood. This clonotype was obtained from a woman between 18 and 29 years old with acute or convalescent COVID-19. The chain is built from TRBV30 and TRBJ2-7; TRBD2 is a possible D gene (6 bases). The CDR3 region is CAWRQGTLSYEQYF. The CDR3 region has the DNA TGTGCCTGGAGACAAGGGACTCTCTCCTACGAGCAGTACTTC.